This TCR beta chain was retrieved from a study of post-analysis software for immune sequencing data. In the study overall: Patients with relapsing-remitting, secondary progressive and progressive-relapsing multiple sclerosis courses were all represented. Study conclusions and caveats: Significantly lower normalized Chao1 diversity was found in patients with multiple sclerosis relative to controls. The five TRBV segments detected at higher frequency in patients than in controls included TRBV5-6, TRBV5-1 and TRBV20-1.

The authors incorporated unique molecular identifiers into the TCR beta cDNA libraries. TCRdb independently ran MiXCR on the PCR reads; one entry per CDR3 protein. The table includes roughly 570,000 distinct CDR3 sequences, approximately 31% detected once. Germline values: CDR1 SNHLY, CDR2 FYNNEI. The CDR3 contains 15 residues. Unmatched junction bases numbered 5, after V lost 4 bases and J lost 4 bases. A word on this clonotype: The antigen is not known.

This receptor was identified in a girl younger than 18 with multiple sclerosis. The genes are TRBV2 and TRBJ2-3; 10 positions match TRBD2. The sample taken for sequencing was blood. The CDR3 is CASSVLAGDADTQYF. The DNA of the CDR3 is TGTGCCAGCAGTGTCCTAGCGGGGGACGCAGATACGCAGTATTTT.